This record covers a single T cell receptor beta chain. This CDR3 comprises 14 residues. Germline V gene data show CDR1 as GTSNPN and CDR2 as SVGIG (reference sequence). Trimming removed 2 bases at V and 5 bases at J, with 15 bases between. The sample originates from a study of tumor-infiltrating lymphocytes in primary liver carcinoma. Starting material of 400 to 600 ng total RNA yielded TCR beta cDNA via a constant-region primer. TCR beta libraries came from three nested multiplex PCR rounds using slightly modified ARM-PCR. TRBV1-TRBV30 forward primers paired with a C-beta reverse primer were used in the first two PCR rounds, which ran roughly 9 cycles each. TCRdb re-derived calls from the multiplex PCR reads in MiXCR, one entry per CDR3 protein. The sample contains fewer than 200,000 distinct CDR3 sequences, around 81% of which appear only once. Scientists recovered RNA and DNA together from roughly 21-30 mg of unsorted bulk tissue. Subjects presented with primary liver carcinoma managed by surgical resection. HBV chronically infected the treatment-naive patients. Every tumor contributed samples taken at five separate regions. Each tumor sample had over 90% viable tumor cells.

The specimen was tumor tissue from primary liver carcinoma. The rearrangement links TRBV30 to TRBJ2-5; D not certain. This receptor was identified in a man aged 40-50 years with primary liver carcinoma and hepatitis B virus infection. This CDR3 is CAWSPGSWSETQYF. In nucleotides, the CDR3 is TGTGCCTGGAGTCCCGGCAGCTGGAGTGAGACCCAGTACTTC. The full variable domain, its missing parts supplied by reference TRBV30 and TRBJ2-5, is SQTIHQWPATLVQPVGSPLSLECTVEGTSNPNLYWYRQAAGRGLQLLFYSVGIGQISSEVPQNLSASRPQDRQFILSSKKLLLSDSGFYLCAWSPGSWSETQYFGPGTRLLVL.